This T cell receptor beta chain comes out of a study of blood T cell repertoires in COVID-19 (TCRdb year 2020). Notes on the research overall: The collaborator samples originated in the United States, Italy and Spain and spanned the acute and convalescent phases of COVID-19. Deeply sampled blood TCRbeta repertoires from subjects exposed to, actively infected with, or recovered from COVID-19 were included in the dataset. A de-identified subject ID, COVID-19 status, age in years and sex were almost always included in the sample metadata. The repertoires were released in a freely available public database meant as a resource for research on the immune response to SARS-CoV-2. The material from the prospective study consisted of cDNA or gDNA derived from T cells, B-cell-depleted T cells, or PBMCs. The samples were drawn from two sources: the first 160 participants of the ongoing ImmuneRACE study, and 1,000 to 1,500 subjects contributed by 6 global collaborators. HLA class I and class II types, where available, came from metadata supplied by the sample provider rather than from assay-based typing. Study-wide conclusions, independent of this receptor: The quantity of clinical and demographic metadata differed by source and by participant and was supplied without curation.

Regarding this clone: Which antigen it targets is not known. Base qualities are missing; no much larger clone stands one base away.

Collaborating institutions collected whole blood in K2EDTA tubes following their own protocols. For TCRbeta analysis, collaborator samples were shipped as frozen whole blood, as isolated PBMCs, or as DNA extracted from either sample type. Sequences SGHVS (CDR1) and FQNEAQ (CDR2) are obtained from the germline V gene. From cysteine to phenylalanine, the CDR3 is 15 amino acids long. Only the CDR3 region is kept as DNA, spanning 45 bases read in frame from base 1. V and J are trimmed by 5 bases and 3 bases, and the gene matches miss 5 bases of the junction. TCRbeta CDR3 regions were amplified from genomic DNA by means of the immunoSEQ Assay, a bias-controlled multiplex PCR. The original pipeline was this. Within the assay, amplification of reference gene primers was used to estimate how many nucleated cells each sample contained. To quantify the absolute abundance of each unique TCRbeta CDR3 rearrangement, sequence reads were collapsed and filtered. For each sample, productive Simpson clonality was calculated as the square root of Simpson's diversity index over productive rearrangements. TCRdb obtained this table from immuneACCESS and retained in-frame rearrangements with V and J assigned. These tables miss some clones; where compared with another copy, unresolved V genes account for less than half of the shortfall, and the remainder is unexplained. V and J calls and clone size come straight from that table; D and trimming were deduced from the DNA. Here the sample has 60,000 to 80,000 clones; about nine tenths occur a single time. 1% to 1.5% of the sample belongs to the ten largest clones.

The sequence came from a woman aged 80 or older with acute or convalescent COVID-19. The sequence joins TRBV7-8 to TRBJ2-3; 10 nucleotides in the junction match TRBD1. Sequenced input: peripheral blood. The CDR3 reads CASSPRTGGTDTQYF. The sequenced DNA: TGTGCCAGCAGCCCTCGGACAGGGGGGACAGATACGCAGTATTTT.